This TCR beta chain was identified during a study of OX40 agonist ivuxolimab in advanced cancers. Overall study results and limits: At 0.1 to 3.0 mg/kg and by week 6, clonal expansion occurred in CD4+ and CD8+ blood T cells. On average, CD8+ T cells showed a greater number of expanded clones than CD4+.

The data were produced by immunoSEQ multiplex PCR, yet TCRdb's version contains in-frame clones alone and is incomplete. Of approximately 30,000 clones in the sample, roughly 79% were seen once. On this clone: No antigen is known for it.

This clonotype was obtained from an adult with an advanced solid tumor such as melanoma, head and neck, liver or kidney cancer. The sample in question was CD4+ or CD8+ T cells sorted from blood, obtained in a trial of the OX40 agonist ivuxolimab.

The CDR3 region is CASSLALAGVSEQFF. Here the CDR3 DNA reads TGTGCCAGCAGCTTAGCCCTAGCGGGGGTGAGTGAGCAGTTCTTC. The chain joins TRBV7-9 to TRBJ2-1, with TRBD2 identical over 10 bases. This CDR3 comprises 15 residues. Germline CDR1 is SEHNR and CDR2 is FQNEAQ (reference sequence). The V gene end was trimmed by 0 bases and the J gene end by 9 bases; junction bases not matched to a gene: 5.